This T cell receptor (beta chain) was sequenced for a study of blood T cell repertoires in COVID-19. Overall study: The United States, Italy and Spain provided the acute and convalescent COVID-19 samples. In each case, the material was cDNA or gDNA derived from T cells, B-cell-depleted T cells, or PBMCs.

V lost 3 bases to trimming and J lost 7 bases, with 13 bases between them. The CDR3 extends over 13 amino acids. Germline-derived CDR1 and CDR2 are WSHSY and SAAADI. In the study's own analysis: Reference gene primer amplification gave estimated nucleated cell counts. Some clones are missing from TCRdb's copy, which holds only in-frame ones; the method was immunoSEQ multiplex PCR. V, J and clone size reflect that table, while D and trimming were determined from the DNA. The data show approximately 65,000 clones, 70% to 85% seen once. The TCR was taken from a man aged 55 to 69 with acute or convalescent COVID-19. Sequencing was performed on peripheral blood. The chain recombines TRBV10-2 with TRBJ2-7; tentative D call: TRBD2 (5 bases). CDR3 amino acids: CASSDGLPGEQYF. The CDR3 DNA reads as TGCGCCAGCAGTGATGGACTCCCCGGGGAGCAGTACTTC.